The 24 T cell receptor beta chains below all came from one sample that was sequenced in a study of identical twins. From the 5' RACE reads, TCRdb called clonotypes with MiXCR, one entry per CDR3 protein. There are more than 1.5 million distinct CDR3 sequences in the sample; 25% to 35% occur only once, and under 0.35% lies in the top ten. The sequenced sample was cord blood. Receptors originate from a newborn girl in good health.

This clonotype was recorded at least ten times. The chain combines TRBV28 with TRBJ2-3; the D gene could be TRBD1 or TRBD2 (6 bases each). CDR3 length: 16 amino acids. V lost 2 bases, J lost 1 base, and 13 bases lay in between. Germline-derived CDR1 and CDR2 are MDHEN and SYDVKM. CDR3 residues: CASSLTGSGGTDTQYF. DNA for the CDR3: TGTGCCAGCAGTTTAACAGGGTCGGGGGGCACAGATACGCAGTATTTT.

J is TRBJ2-3 and V is TRBV13; TRBD1 agrees at 7 bases. Germline values: CDR1 PRHDT, CDR2 FYEKMQ (reference sequence). After removal of 0 bases from V and 3 bases from J, the junction contained 6 bases not matched to a gene. CDR3 length: 16 amino acids. The CDR3 loop reads CASSLGRGRKTDTQYF. The DNA of the CDR3 is TGTGCCAGCAGCTTAGGGAGGGGGCGAAAGACAGATACGCAGTATTTT.

As regards this clonotype: An end of the junction does not agree with germline; a read error may underlie this. The J gene is TRBJ2-5, the V gene TRBV7-2, with a possible D match to TRBD2 (6 bases). Matching the DNA end better, TRBJ2-7 makes the J call doubtful. Germline assignment: CDR1 SGHTA and CDR2 FQGNSA. This CDR3 spans 13 amino acids. The CDR3 DNA reads TGTGCCAGCAGCCGGGACTCCTCCTGCGAGCAGTACTTC. It is translated as CASSRDSSCEQYF.

The chain links TRBV7-8 to TRBJ1-4; 8 nucleotides line up with TRBD1. Germline CDR1 reads SGHVS; CDR2 reads FQNEAQ. The V gene end was trimmed by 8 bases and the J gene end by 7 bases; junction bases not matched to a gene: 12. The length of the CDR3 is 15 residues. The CDR3 region has the DNA TGTGCCAGCCGGGACAGGACCGGAGCTAGTGAAAAACTGTTTTTT. The encoded protein is CASRDRTGASEKLFF.

V and J are TRBV7-2 and TRBJ1-5; D unresolved. V was clipped by 5 bases and J by 7 bases, with 12 bases between them. The germline V gene has CDR1 SGHTA and CDR2 FQGNSA. The CDR3 runs 13 residues. In DNA, the CDR3 is TGTGCCAGCAGCACACGGACGGGGCAGCCCCAGCATTTT. It translates to CASSTRTGQPQHF. Full variable domain (missing parts from reference TRBV7-2 and TRBJ1-5): GAGVSQSPSNKVTEKGKDVELRCDPISGHTALYWYRQSLGQGLEFLIYFQGNSAPDKSGLPSDRFSAERTGGSVSTLTIQRTQQEDSAVYLCASSTRTGQPQHFGDGTRLSIL.

A few counts support this clonotype. The chain uses TRBV25-1 and TRBJ1-1; TRBD1 is a possible D gene (5 bases). Germline lookup yields CDR1 MGHDK and CDR2 SYGVNS. The CDR3 has 14 residues. Trimming pared 6 bases from V and 12 bases from J, leaving 23 bases between. CDR3 sequence (DNA): TGTGCCAGCAGCGAGAGCCCTCAGGGAACCGAAACTTTCTTT. Protein sequence: CASSESPQGTETFF. The complete variable domain, with remaining parts taken from reference TRBV25-1 and TRBJ1-1, reads EADIYQTPRYLVIGTGKKITLECSQTMGHDKMYWYQQDPGMELHLIHYSYGVNSTEKGDLSSESTVSRIRTEHFPLTLESARPSHTSQYLCASSESPQGTETFFGQGTRLTVV.

CDR3 nucleotides: TGCGCCAGCAAACGGACGTTCGAAGCAGGGATTTTAGGTCGCCCCAGGAACACTGAAGCTTTCTTT. It translates to CASKRTFEAGILGRPRNTEAFF. V is TRBV5-1 and J is TRBJ1-1; D might be TRBD1 (5 bases). Germline values: CDR1 SGHRS, CDR2 YFSETQ. CDR3 size: 22 residues. The ends were cut back, 6 bases at V and 1 base at J, with 37 bases in the middle.

This chain joins TRBV29-1 and TRBJ1-2, with 9 nucleotides matching TRBD1. Germline loops: CDR1 SQVTM, CDR2 ANQGSEA. This CDR3 is built from 14 residues. The V segment lost 1 base and the J segment 6 bases; nucleotides outside the gene matches: 6. CDR3: CSVEGDRAGHGYTF. The CDR3, as DNA: TGCAGCGTTGAAGGGGACAGGGCCGGCCATGGCTACACCTTC.

V and J are TRBV12-3 or TRBV12-4 and TRBJ2-3, with D possibly TRBD2 on 5 matching bases. The CDR3 runs 14 residues. V shed 3 bases and J shed 6 bases, with 13 bases lying between them. CDR3 residues: CASSLPLRGDTQYF. The CDR3 DNA is TGTGCCAGCAGTTTGCCCCTCCGGGGTGATACGCAGTATTTT.

V usage is TRBV2 and J usage is TRBJ2-1; 8 positions match TRBD1. TRBJ2-7 explains the end of the DNA better; the J call may be wrong. Germline V gives CDR1 SNHLY, CDR2 FYNNEI. The CDR3 has 12 residues. CDR3 in DNA: TGTGCCACCAGAAGGACAGGGTCAGAGCAGTACTTC. Translating gives CATRRTGSEQYF.

The rearrangement joins TRBV10-3 to TRBJ2-7; D may be TRBD1 (6 bases). The CDR3 covers 15 residues. Germline V gene data show CDR1 as ENHRY and CDR2 as SYGVKD. Trimming stripped 4 bases from V and 0 bases from J, with 13 bases between. Here the CDR3 reads CAISGWDTSSYEQYF. The DNA for the CDR3 is TGTGCCATCAGTGGCTGGGACACGAGCTCCTACGAGCAGTACTTC.

This clonotype was seen only a few times. V is TRBV12-3 or TRBV12-4 and J is TRBJ1-1; no firm D call. This CDR3 has 11 residues. V was clipped by 4 bases and J by 10 bases, with 10 bases between them. The CDR3 DNA is TGTGCCAGCAGTTCGGGGATGCGAGCTTTCTTT. Translating it yields CASSSGMRAFF.

This clonotype has a single count. This chain connects TRBV6-5 to TRBJ1-5, with TRBD1 identical over 10 bases. CDR3 length: 13 amino acids. Germline V lookup: CDR1 MNHEY, CDR2 SVGAGI. V lost 7 bases and J lost 7; bases outside the gene matches: 4. CDR3 protein: CASTRDRGQPQHF. CDR3 DNA sequence: TGTGCCAGCACTCGGGACAGGGGACAGCCCCAGCATTTT.

This clonotype was counted between two and nine times. The chain links TRBV7-6 to TRBJ2-5; D unresolved. The J call is doubtful: the DNA matches TRBJ2-7 better. The germline gives CDR1 SGHVS, CDR2 FNYEAQ. This CDR3 contains 17 residues. As DNA, the CDR3 is TGTGCCAGCAGCTTAGTTTTCGATCCCCAGATCCTGTACGAGCAGTACTTC. Translated, it gives CASSLVFDPQILYEQYF.

This rearrangement joins TRBV5-4 to TRBJ2-2, with TRBD2 matching 11 bases. Trimming cost V 1 base and J 4 bases; bases outside gene matches: 6. This CDR3 spans 17 amino acids. Per the germline V gene, CDR1 is SGHNT and CDR2 is YYREEE (reference sequence). The CDR3 bases are TGTGCCAGCAGCTTGAAAATTAGCGGGGGGGGCACCGGGGAGCTGTTTTTT. As protein: CASSLKISGGGTGELFF.

The chain links TRBV5-1 to TRBJ2-5; no reliable D call. The end of the DNA fits TRBJ2-7 better, so the J call may be wrong. This CDR3 contains 14 residues. Germline values: CDR1 SGHRS, CDR2 YFSETQ. The CDR3 DNA reads as TGCGCCAGCAGCGTTTCTAGGGCCTCCTACGAGCAGTACTTC. As protein: CASSVSRASYEQYF.

This clonotype was counted only a few times. The J gene is TRBJ2-5, the V gene TRBV10-3, with D uncertain. V was shortened by 3 bases and J by 1 base, with 9 bases between the two germline ends. In germline, CDR1 is ENHRY, CDR2 SYGVKD. CDR3 length equals 14 residues. CDR3 sequence: CAISDAGRQETQYF. CDR3 in DNA: TGTGCCATCAGTGATGCAGGCCGCCAAGAGACCCAGTACTTC.

Concerning this clonotype itself: The junction departs from the called germline gene at one end, perhaps through a read error. The CDR3 protein is CASTQRRGRNGQFF. CDR3 coding DNA: TGTGCCAGCACCCAAAGGAGGGGTCGCAATGGGCAGTTCTTC. V gene TRBV2 combines with J gene TRBJ2-1; tentative D call: TRBD2 (6 bases). CDR1 is SNHLY, CDR2 FYNNEI, per germline. There are 14 residues in the CDR3.

This clonotype was recorded a few times. This rearrangement joins TRBV28 to TRBJ1-2; the D gene is possibly TRBD1 (5 bases). The germline gives CDR1 MDHEN, CDR2 SYDVKM. This CDR3 is built from 14 residues. Trimming took off 5 bases at V and 4 bases at J, with 14 bases between the two ends. In nucleotides, the CDR3 is TGTGCCAGCAGTCCCCCGGGGGGAATCTATGGCTACACCTTC. Amino acids: CASSPPGGIYGYTF.

This clonotype came up many times. V and J are TRBV27 and TRBJ2-1; a possible D gene is TRBD2 (6 bases). Germline V gene sequence: CDR1 MNHEY, CDR2 SMNVEV (reference sequence). The CDR3 contains 13 residues. The V end lost 2 bases, the J end lost 6 bases, and 8 bases lay between the germline ends. The CDR3 reads CASSLDGGNEQFF. The CDR3 bases are TGTGCCAGCAGTTTAGACGGGGGCAATGAGCAGTTCTTC.

J is TRBJ2-7 and V is TRBV29-1, with a possible D match to TRBD1 (7 bases). The J call may be mistaken, given a closer DNA end match to TRBJ2-5. CDR3 length equals 15 residues. CDR1 and CDR2 (germline): SQVTM, ANQGSEA. This CDR3 is CSVQPGGSGGETQYF. DNA of the CDR3: TGCAGCGTCCAACCCGGTGGTTCAGGGGGGGAGACCCAGTACTTC.

The chain employs TRBV18 and TRBJ2-4; 8 nucleotides line up with TRBD2. The DNA matches TRBJ2-7 better at its end, which makes the J call doubtful. The CDR3 covers 14 residues. Germline values: CDR1 KGHSH, CDR2 LQKENI. CDR3 coding DNA: TGTGCCAGCTCACCGACTAGCGAAACCTACGAGCAGTACTTC. Translation gives CASSPTSETYEQYF.

The rearrangement links TRBV9 to TRBJ2-5, with 7 bases fitting TRBD2. V was pared by 0 bases and J by 11 bases, with 7 bases of the junction left unmatched. The CDR3 is 13 residues long. The germline CDR1 and CDR2 sequences are SGDLS and YYNGEE. CDR3 amino acids: CASSVVAGNGQYF. The CDR3 bases are TGTGCCAGCAGCGTAGTAGCGGGCAATGGGCAGTACTTC.

This clonotype was found a few times. The V call is TRBV4-2, the J call TRBJ2-3; the match to TRBD2 covers 8 bases. CDR3 size: 18 residues. Looked up from germline, CDR1 is LGHNA and CDR2 is YNFKEQ. V lost 0 bases and J lost 0; bases outside the gene matches: 8. Here the CDR3 DNA reads TGTGCCAGCAGCCAAGATCGAACTAGCGGCTCCAGCACAGATACGCAGTATTTT. Its translation: CASSQDRTSGSSTDTQYF.